The present T cell receptor beta chain was sequenced within a study of cytomegalovirus exposure and HLA in healthy donors (dated by TCRdb to 2016 to 2017). Turning to the overall study: In an earlier analysis of under 600 of the donors, about 270 Gb of sequence data and about 110 million unique TCR beta sequences from about 179 million T cells were reported. About 300 gigabases of sequencing data and approximately 93 million unique TCR sequences were included in an early release covering roughly 700 HLA-typed donors. The genetic ancestry cluster associated with self-reported Caucasian donors included 80% to 90% of the approximately 400 genotyped donors. The study was designed to test whether signatures of past pathogen exposure could be identified by cataloging public T cell receptors. The study profiled the T cell repertoires of approximately 700 subjects by immunosequencing and related them to cytomegalovirus serostatus. A separate validation cohort of roughly 120 different subjects was used in addition to the 666-subject first cohort. High-throughput TCR immunosequencing, statistical association of individual TCRs with disease status, and machine learning were combined to predict cytomegalovirus infection status. A later analysis re-examined previously published TCR beta repertoires from more than 650 donors and added high-resolution HLA genotyping to investigate patterns of TCR occurrence. In the later analysis, no new phenotypic data were used to find candidate immune exposures; instead, reliance was placed on TCR beta sequences and their occurrence across donors. In an earlier analysis of around 540 of the donors, high-throughput TCR beta sequencing was used to judge whether each TCR beta V gene segment behaved as functional or pseudogenic. Donor age, sex, ethnicity and CMV serostatus were compiled together with the repertoire data. A later genetic analysis used genome-wide SNP genotypes for about 65% of the roughly 670 donors, treating that subset as a discovery cohort. All discovery cohort repertoires had been generated using a single sequencing platform. HLA typing included class I and class II loci at four-digit resolution. The number of typed donors differed by locus: about 620-630 for A, B, C, DRB1 and DQB1; approximately 540 for DQA1; 600 to 610 for DPA1; and roughly 490 for DPB1. Four or five DR-DQ haplotypes were handled as single units for association and clustering because linkage in the cohort was strong. Among some 400 genotyped donors of the cohort, an average of around 220,000 unique TCR beta nucleotide sequences was sequenced per donor, of which about 20% were non-productive. Study-wide conclusions, independent of this receptor: According to a later analysis, parvovirus B19, influenza, CMV and Epstein-Barr virus appeared linked to several top co-occurrence clusters. Because counts were too low, some 16 rarely observed V segments, including chromosome 9 orphons, were excluded from the earlier analysis of 587 of the donors. A later analysis found that TCR association rates varied across HLA loci, with DRB1 alleles showing the most associated TCRs and HLA-C alleles the fewest. Most TCR sequences were observed very rarely across donors, whereas some public TCRs were present in many individuals. The 87-base-pair reads could not distinguish some IMGT-functional V segments, including TRBV6-2 and TRBV6-3, so those segments were excluded. This cohort had only TCR beta chains sequenced, and the lack of alpha or paired-chain data limited which features could be detected. In a later genetic analysis, a missense DCLRE1C variant was associated with V-gene and J-gene trimming of TCR beta chains, and the association was replicated in an independent cohort. For the cohort, immune exposure information was limited to CMV serostatus. Three of the identified cytomegalovirus-associated TCR beta chains were confirmed in vitro to be specific for cytomegalovirus antigens. Broadly in line with IMGT annotations, most TCR beta V segments showed up in productive rearrangements about 87% or about 30% of the time in an earlier analysis of 450 to 750 of the donors. A total of 164 TCR beta chains were listed by the study as associated with cytomegalovirus. A later analysis found that most CMV-associated TCR beta chains appeared HLA-restricted, with HLA associations seemingly driven largely by CMV exposure. The authors suggested that the approach could potentially be extended to other disease states and immunological phenotypes. Specific HLA alleles were associated with 16,951 TCR beta sequences at a false discovery rate of 0.05 in a later analysis. A cluster of highly shared sequence variants was judged likely to be a technical artifact of the sequencing pipeline. Because some donors lacked HLA typing at each locus, the association tests relied only on the typed subset. According to a later genetic analysis, donors in an Asian-associated ancestry cluster had fewer N-insertions in productive TCRs than the approximately 670-donor mean. The presence/absence analyses assumed that sequencing depth was roughly uniform across donors, and that assumption may not be true. Cytomegalovirus status was reported to be diagnosed by the classifier with high specificity and sensitivity in both the original and validation cohorts. A further reported finding was that TCR beta sequences accurately predicted the HLA-A and HLA-B alleles for most subjects in the first cohort. Correlated functional status among segregating V segments might reflect linkage disequilibrium, but an unknown experimental factor could not be ruled out. A later analysis found that HLA-associated TCR beta chains were more clonally expanded and had lower generation probabilities than equally common non-associated chains. Strong co-occurrence of HLA alleles, especially DR and DQ, made assigning TCR associations to individual alleles difficult.

The library was obtained by the immunoSEQ multiplex PCR assay. A mixture of 60 forward primers for TCR Vbeta segments and 13 reverse primers for TCR Jbeta segments was used in the multiplex PCR. Amplification of the CDR3 region of rearranged TCR beta genes was performed with a multiplex PCR assay on genomic DNA. Amplified TCR beta libraries were sequenced as 87-base-pair reads on the Illumina HiSeq System. The paper's processing steps were these. Across the roughly 600 repertoires, a later analysis counted 80 million or so unique TCR beta chains, around 11 million of which were shared by at least two donors. Raw reads were error-corrected and collapsed into unique sequences by a nearest-neighbor algorithm in which closely related sequences were merged to remove PCR and sequencing errors. CDR3 sequences were aligned to IMGT reference sequences to assign V, D and J gene segments. For a sequence to be retained, a match of at least six nucleotides was required to both a V gene segment and a J gene segment. Rearrangements were classified as productive when the CDR3 lacked stop codons and remained in frame with V and J, and all other rearrangements were classified as non-productive. CDR3 was defined according to IMGT convention as the region running from the second conserved V-encoded cysteine to the conserved J-encoded phenylalanine. The earlier analysis of about 610 of the donors excluded any sequence lacking an unambiguous match to a single V gene segment. An earlier analysis of a few hundred of the donors called V segments functional above 56.7% productive rearrangements and segregating when the between-donor standard deviation exceeded 5%. A statistical classification framework was developed to diagnose cytomegalovirus status using the catalog of TCR beta chain sequences. V and J gene assignment, in a later analysis, came from comparing TCR nucleotide sequences with IMGT/GENE-DB human TR gene sequences. The TCRdist pipeline was used in a later analysis to assign CDR3 sequences and most-parsimonious VDJ recombination scenarios. In a later analysis, each TCR beta chain was defined by its CDR3 amino acid sequence together with its V-gene family, and reads lacking a unique V-gene family were excluded. As a way to deal with suspected cross-contamination and a sequencing artifact, a later analysis dropped nearly 600 nucleotide sequences that were highly shared and had low generation probability. In a later analysis, a clonal expansion index for each public chain was calculated from normalized within-repertoire ranks of inferred template counts. In a later analysis, generation probabilities were computed using a VDJ recombination model fitted to out-of-frame rearrangements, and the results were checked against IGoR. Hypergeometric tests were used in a later analysis to score TCR-TCR, TCR-HLA and TCR-CMV co-occurrence, with a repertoire-size bias correction applied to the TCR pairs. False discovery rates were estimated in a later analysis by permuting HLA or CMV assignments 20 times. In a later analysis, co-occurring TCRs were grouped using DBSCAN, with TCRdist sequence similarity added in when clustering inside HLA-allele-positive subsets. For co-occurrence clustering, repertoires with fewer than 30,000 or more than 120,000 public chains were excluded, along with roughly 5 repertoires with anomalous nucleotide sharing. The immuneACCESS repertoire file appears here via TCRdb, limited to in-frame rearrangements. These files lack a portion of the clones; in checked studies, under half of the deficit traces to unresolved V genes, and the cause of the others is not known. That table supplies the V and J calls and clone size; D and trimming were determined from the DNA. Here the sample has roughly 150,000 clones; around 75% occur a single time. Together, the top ten hold less than 1.5% of the sample.

The CDR3 starts with the cysteine, ends with the phenylalanine, and has 15 residues. The entry retains the CDR3 DNA only, 45 bases that are in frame from base 1. CDR1 and CDR2, per the germline V gene (reference sequence), are LNHNV and YYDKDF. V loses 0 bases at its end and J loses 7 bases; junction bases beyond the gene matches: 9. The cohort was made up of 666 healthy bone marrow donors. At the time of sampling, all cohort members were nominally healthy, though unrecorded immune exposures were likely present. The donor tested CMV seronegative and was one of the 352 seronegative cohort members. A peripheral blood sample was provided by each donor, and peripheral blood mononuclear cells were used for TCR beta sequencing. Genomic DNA was extracted from the blood cell samples with the Qiagen DNeasy Blood Extraction Kit. On this clone itself: This receptor's antigen is unknown. No much larger clone is present one base from it, and per-base qualities are unavailable.

This sequence originates from a female donor in good health and CMV-seronegative. The chain was built from TRBV15 and TRBJ2-7; 7 middle bases align to TRBD2. Sequencing was performed on PBMCs. At the DNA level, the sequence is TGTGCCACCAGCAGAGATATCCCTAGCGGAAAAGAGCAGTACTTC. Translated, it reads CATSRDIPSGKEQYF. Full variable domain (CDR3 extended with the reference TRBV15 and TRBJ2-7 proteins): DAMVIQNPRYQVTQFGKPVTLSCSQTLNHNVMYWYQQKSSQAPKLLFHYYDKDFNNEADTPDNFQSRRPNTSFCFLDIRSPGLGDTAMYLCATSRDIPSGKEQYFGPGTRLTVT.